These 23 T cell receptor beta chains originate from one sample sequenced in a study of blood T cell repertoires in COVID-19. Only in-frame clones appear in the TCRdb table, and some are missing; sequencing was by immunoSEQ multiplex PCR. Of some 270,000 clones listed, 89% were seen once; the top ten hold 3.5% to 5%. The sequencing sample was made of peripheral blood. These receptors all come from a woman in her thirties or forties who had recovered from COVID-19.

This chain links TRBV28 with TRBJ1-2; a possible D gene is TRBD1 (6 bases). Germline CDR1 is MDHEN and CDR2 is SYDVKM. This CDR3 region has 13 residues. V was clipped by 6 bases and J by 5 bases, with 13 bases between them. CDR3: CASSLARGYGYTF. The DNA for the CDR3 is TGTGCCAGCAGCCTTGCCAGGGGATATGGCTACACCTTC.

As for this clone: One end of the junction is discordant with germline, which a read error may explain. V usage is TRBV24-1 and J usage is TRBJ2-1; weak D call: TRBD1 (7 bases). CDR1 KGHDR and CDR2 SFDVKD come from the germline V gene. This CDR3 contains 13 residues. The CDR3 DNA reads TGTGCCTCCAGGGGGGCCCCCGAGGATGAGCAGTTCTTC. Protein: CASRGAPEDEQFF.

The chain combines TRBV5-1 with TRBJ1-4; TRBD1 matches 9 bases. CDR1 and CDR2 (germline): SGHRS, YFSETQ. With V trimmed by 4 bases and J by 4 bases, 5 bases remained unmatched. The CDR3 runs 15 residues. CDR3 nucleotide sequence: TGCGCCAGCAGCCTCGGGGACAGGGATAATGAAAAACTGTTTTTT. Protein sequence: CASSLGDRDNEKLFF.

This sequence joins TRBV5-6 and TRBJ1-6, with 11 bases matching TRBD1. Trimming removed 2 bases from V and 10 bases from J; junction bases left unmatched: 5. Per germline, CDR1 SGHDT and CDR2 YYEEEE. This CDR3 is built from 15 residues. Here the CDR3 reads CASSFLGTGGSPLHF. The CDR3 DNA reads as TGTGCCAGCAGCTTCCTCGGGACAGGGGGATCACCCCTCCACTTT. Filled out from reference TRBV5-6 and TRBJ1-6, the complete variable domain reads DAGVTQSPTHLIKTRGQQVTLRCSPKSGHDTVSWYQQALGQGPQFIFQYYEEEERQRGNFPDRFSGHQFPNYSSELNVNALLLGDSALYLCASSFLGTGGSPLHFGNGTRLTVT.

The chain employs TRBV7-2 and TRBJ2-3, with D possibly TRBD1 on 6 matching bases. Deletions cut 5 bases from V and 8 bases from J, with 20 bases between. CDR1 is SGHTA and CDR2 is FQGNSA in the germline V gene. This CDR3 comprises 15 residues. The CDR3 nucleotides read TGTGCCAGCAGCGAACGGACAGATCCGCGGGTTACGCAGTATTTT. Its protein is CASSERTDPRVTQYF.

This clone was recorded once. V usage is TRBV6-2 or TRBV6-3 and J usage is TRBJ2-7; 8 bases are shared with TRBD1. Germline loops: CDR1 MNHEY, CDR2 SVGEGT. Losses at the gene ends were 6 bases for V and 6 bases for J; bases not matched to a gene: 7. There are 13 residues in the CDR3. The CDR3 loop reads CASSRVDRVEQYV. CDR3 DNA sequence: TGTGCCAGCAGCCGAGTGGACAGGGTCGAGCAGTACGTC.

The genes are TRBV6-5 and TRBJ2-7; TRBD1 might be the D (5 bases). Trimming took off 8 bases at V and 3 bases at J, with 14 bases between the two ends. The CDR3 contains 13 residues. Germline assignment: CDR1 MNHEY and CDR2 SVGAGI. The CDR3 sequence: CASPVLRVYEQYF. DNA of the CDR3: TGTGCCAGCCCCGTCCTCAGGGTCTACGAGCAGTACTTC.

The V gene is TRBV7-8, the J gene TRBJ2-3, with TRBD2 matching 9 bases. V shed 5 bases, J shed 3 bases, and the junction held 6 bases outside the gene matches. The CDR3 covers 15 residues. CDR1 SGHVS and CDR2 FQNEAQ come from the germline V gene. The CDR3 bases are TGTGCCAGCAGCCCACTAGCGGGTATAACAGATACGCAGTATTTT. It codes for CASSPLAGITDTQYF.

The chain joins TRBV30 to TRBJ1-5, with a possible D match to TRBD1 (6 bases). Germline V gene data show CDR1 as GTSNPN and CDR2 as SVGIG (reference sequence). The CDR3 extends over 14 amino acids. Trimming took off 4 bases at V and 7 bases at J, with 17 bases between the two ends. The CDR3 DNA reads as TGTGCCTGGAACCCGAGGGGGGGCGAGCAGCCCCAGCATTTT. Translation: CAWNPRGGEQPQHF. Full variable domain (rest looked up from reference TRBV30 and TRBJ1-5): SQTIHQWPATLVQPVGSPLSLECTVEGTSNPNLYWYRQAAGRGLQLLFYSVGIGQISSEVPQNLSASRPQDRQFILSSKKLLLSDSGFYLCAWNPRGGEQPQHFGDGTRLSIL.

V is TRBV21-1 and J is TRBJ2-7; the D call TRBD1 from the table was never checked on the DNA. TRBV21-1 is flagged as a pseudogene. The CDR3 extends over 15 amino acids. The CDR3 reads CASSKARQRSYEQYF. The CDR3 bases are TGTGCCAGCAGCAAAGCGCGACAGAGGTCCTACGAGCAGTACTTC.

This chain joins TRBV5-1 and TRBJ2-3, with 7 bases that match TRBD1. The CDR3 covers 14 residues. Germline V gene lookup returns CDR1 SGHRS and CDR2 YFSETQ. Trimming cost V 4 bases and J 7 bases; bases outside gene matches: 9. The CDR3 protein is CASSQEPGQNTQYF. As DNA, the CDR3 is TGCGCCAGCAGCCAGGAACCGGGACAGAATACGCAGTATTTT. Full variable domain (remainder filled in from reference TRBV5-1 and TRBJ2-3): KAGVTQTPRYLIKTRGQQVTLSCSPISGHRSVSWYQQTPGQGLQFLFEYFSETQRNKGNFPGRFSGRQFSNSRSEMNVSTLELGDSALYLCASSQEPGQNTQYFGPGTRLTVL.

The chain uses TRBV27 and TRBJ1-1; 8 positions match TRBD1. CDR1 and CDR2 (germline): MNHEY, SMNVEV (reference sequence). The CDR3 extends over 15 amino acids. V shed 5 bases, J shed 11 bases, and the junction held 16 bases outside the gene matches. DNA of the CDR3: TGTGCCAGCAGTGCTATCAGGGGGCTGGCGGTGGACGCTTTCTTT. Residues: CASSAIRGLAVDAFF.

The gene calls are TRBV27 and TRBJ1-6; a possible D gene is TRBD1 (5 bases). V was trimmed by 9 bases and J by 7 bases, leaving 16 bases between them. The CDR3 is made up of 14 amino acids. Germline CDR1 MNHEY, CDR2 SMNVEV (reference sequence). CDR3 amino acids: CASQGLSLNSPLHF. CDR3 bases: TGTGCCAGTCAGGGTCTTAGTCTGAATTCACCCCTCCACTTT.

The count of this clone is one. V is TRBV6-2 or TRBV6-3 and J is TRBJ1-2; D remains unclear. This CDR3 comprises 13 residues. Between the trimmed V and J ends, which lost 2 bases and 4 bases, there was a span of 8 bases. Germline CDR1 reads MNHEY; CDR2 reads SVGEGT. CDR3 in amino acids: CASSYMSPYGYTF. As DNA, the CDR3 is TGTGCCAGCAGTTACATGAGCCCCTATGGCTACACCTTC.

In DNA, the CDR3 is TGTGCCAGTAGTATACAGGCAGGACAACCCAAAGCTAACTATGGCTACACCTTC. Its protein is CASSIQAGQPKANYGYTF. The chain links TRBV19 to TRBJ1-2; D may be TRBD1 (5 bases). This CDR3 is 18 amino acids long. Germline V gene lookup returns CDR1 LNHDA and CDR2 SQIVND (reference sequence). The V gene lost 2 bases and the J gene lost 0 bases, with 19 bases spanning the gap.

The gene calls are TRBV30 and TRBJ1-5; 8 nucleotides align to TRBD1. The CDR3 runs 14 residues. Trimming took 3 bases from V and 6 from J; bases not matched to a gene: 7. Germline V gene lookup returns CDR1 GTSNPN and CDR2 SVGIG (reference sequence). CDR3: CAWSIRTGSQPQHF. The CDR3 DNA sequence: TGTGCCTGGAGCATTAGGACAGGGAGTCAGCCCCAGCATTTT.

This chain connects TRBV3-1 (or the pseudogene TRBV3-2) to TRBJ1-6, with D perhaps TRBD1 (6 bases). In germline, CDR1 is LGHDT, CDR2 YNNKEL (reference sequence). Between the trimmed V and J ends, which lost 0 bases and 14 bases, there was a span of 14 bases. CDR3 length equals 14 residues. CDR3 in amino acids: CASSQDWEGVSLHF. CDR3 sequence (DNA): TGTGCCAGCAGCCAAGATTGGGAGGGGGTATCCCTCCACTTT.

V usage is TRBV10-3 and J usage is TRBJ2-7; no reliable D call. The CDR3 has 15 amino acids. V was trimmed by 3 bases and J by 3 bases, leaving 15 bases between them. Germline assignment: CDR1 ENHRY and CDR2 SYGVKD. CDR3 region: CAISDPIRAIYEQYV. For the CDR3, the DNA is TGTGCCATCAGTGACCCGATTAGAGCGATCTACGAGCAGTACGTC.

This sequence joins TRBV24-1 and TRBJ1-4; TRBD1 matches at 9 bases. With V trimmed by 2 bases and J by 5 bases, 2 bases remained unmatched. This CDR3 is built from 15 residues. Germline assignment: CDR1 KGHDR and CDR2 SFDVKD. CDR3 protein: CATSDSGTGNEKLFF. Here the CDR3 DNA reads TGTGCCACCAGTGATTCCGGGACAGGGAATGAAAAACTGTTTTTT.

This clone was found once. This chain uses TRBV6-5 with TRBJ2-1, with 15 bases matching TRBD2. The germline gives CDR1 MNHEY, CDR2 SVGAGI. CDR3 length: 15 amino acids. Trimming took 4 bases from V and 12 from J; bases not matched to a gene: 7. The CDR3 reads CASSSGLAGGWGQFF. The DNA of the CDR3 is TGTGCCAGCAGTTCCGGACTAGCGGGAGGGTGGGGGCAGTTCTTC.

V usage is TRBV15 and J usage is TRBJ2-7; no clear D. CDR1 is LNHNV, CDR2 YYDKDF, per germline (reference sequence). V was trimmed by 0 bases and J by 2 bases, leaving 11 bases between them. There are 15 residues in the CDR3. The CDR3 coding sequence is TGTGCCACCAGCAGAGATCATAGCACCGCCTACGAGCAGTACTTC. Translation gives CATSRDHSTAYEQYF.

The chain recombines TRBV27 with TRBJ2-2; 7 bases map to TRBD1. Per the germline V gene, CDR1 is MNHEY and CDR2 is SMNVEV (reference sequence). This CDR3 spans 13 amino acids. Trimming cost V 3 bases and J 5 bases; bases outside gene matches: 0. The CDR3 protein is CASSLTGTGELFF. The CDR3 DNA follows: TGTGCCAGCAGTTTGACAGGGACCGGGGAGCTGTTTTTT.

This clone was observed once. V is TRBV29-1 and J is TRBJ1-1, with 9 bases matching TRBD1. The CDR3 has 14 amino acids. Germline V CDR1 and CDR2: SQVTM, ANQGSEA. The CDR3 is CSLQGAGVDTEAFF. The DNA for the CDR3 is TGCAGTTTACAGGGGGCCGGAGTGGACACTGAAGCTTTCTTT.